This TCR beta chain was sequenced during a study of T-cell memory formation after mild COVID-19. Sample barcodes and UMIs were carried by the TCR alpha and TCR beta cDNA libraries that 5'RACE generated with constant-segment primers. TCRdb passed the 5' RACE reads through MiXCR, listing each CDR3 protein once. The sample consists of 100,000 to 140,000 distinct CDR3 sequences, about 15% of them appearing once. This clonotype was counted only a few times. The CDR3 contains 15 residues. The J segment lost 4 bases and the V segment lost 0 bases, leaving 6 bases of the junction unmatched. The germline gives CDR1 DFQATT, CDR2 SNEGSKA (reference sequence).

The clonotype was recovered from a man younger than 35 who had mild COVID-19 (a few samples of this study predate the infection). Cell type and time point are not known. The sample taken for sequencing was PBMCs or a T cell subset sorted from them (not recorded which). V is TRBV20-1 and J is TRBJ2-7, with TRBD2 matching over 10 bases. DNA for the CDR3: TGCAGTGCTAGAGATTTTAGCGGGGGGATATACGAGCAGTACTTC. It specifies CSARDFSGGIYEQYF.